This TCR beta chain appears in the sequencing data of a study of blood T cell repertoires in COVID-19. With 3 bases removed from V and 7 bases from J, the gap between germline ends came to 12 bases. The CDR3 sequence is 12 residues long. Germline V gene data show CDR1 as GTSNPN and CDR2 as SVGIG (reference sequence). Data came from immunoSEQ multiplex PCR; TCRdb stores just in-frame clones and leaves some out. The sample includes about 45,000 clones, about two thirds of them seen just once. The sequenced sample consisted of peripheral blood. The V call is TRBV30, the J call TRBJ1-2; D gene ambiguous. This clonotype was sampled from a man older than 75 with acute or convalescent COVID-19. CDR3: CAWRVEGSGYTF. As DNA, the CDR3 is TGTGCCTGGAGGGTGGAGGGCTCTGGCTACACCTTC.